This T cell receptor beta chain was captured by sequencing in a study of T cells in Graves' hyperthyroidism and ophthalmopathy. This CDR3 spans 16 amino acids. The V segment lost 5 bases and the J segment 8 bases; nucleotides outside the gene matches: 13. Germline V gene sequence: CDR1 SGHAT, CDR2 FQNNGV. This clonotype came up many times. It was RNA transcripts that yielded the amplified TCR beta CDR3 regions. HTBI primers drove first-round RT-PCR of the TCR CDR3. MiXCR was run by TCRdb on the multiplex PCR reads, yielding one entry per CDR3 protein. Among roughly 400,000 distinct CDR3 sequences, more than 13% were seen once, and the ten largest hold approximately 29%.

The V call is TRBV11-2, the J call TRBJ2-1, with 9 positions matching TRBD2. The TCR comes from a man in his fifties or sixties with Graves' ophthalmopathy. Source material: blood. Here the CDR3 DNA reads TGTGCCAGCAGCCCTATCGGCGGGAGGGGGTGGGATGAGCAGTTCTTC. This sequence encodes CASSPIGGRGWDEQFF. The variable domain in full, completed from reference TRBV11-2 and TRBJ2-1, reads EAGVAQSPRYKIIEKRQSVAFWCNPISGHATLYWYQQILGQGPKLLIQFQNNGVVDDSQLPKDRFSAERLKGVDSTLKIQPAKLEDSAVYLCASSPIGGRGWDEQFFGPGTRLTVL.